This TCR beta chain was recorded in a study of shared clonotypes between healthy human individuals. Overall study findings and caveats: With four donors compared, roughly 5% of naive CD4 clonotypes were shared.

The naive CD8 population came from CD45RO-negative cells selected for CCR7, without terminally differentiated effector memory CD45RA+ cells. Caucasian adults living in Nashville, Tennessee, provided all samples. The CDR3 loop spans 15 amino acids. V was pared by 6 bases and J by 7 bases, with 19 bases between. Germline CDR1 is SNHLY and CDR2 is FYNNEI. Comments on this clone: What it recognizes is unknown.

TCRdb's copy holds only in-frame clones and misses some; the assay was immunoSEQ multiplex PCR. This sample has some 2.1 million clones, with just over 90% found just once. Input material: naive CD8+ T cells from PBMCs. V usage is TRBV2 and J usage is TRBJ2-1; possible D gene TRBD2, 6 bases. The TCR was taken from a man between 18 and 29 years old in good health. Some clones in this sample may be carry-over from other donors' samples. The CDR3 sequence is CASSGYGLKANEQFF. The CDR3 nucleotides read TGTGCCAGCAGCGGCTATGGACTAAAAGCTAATGAGCAGTTCTTC. Together with reference TRBV2 and TRBJ2-1, the CDR3 gives the full variable domain: EPEVTQTPSHQVTQMGQEVILRCVPISNHLYFYWYRQILGQKVEFLVSFYNNEISEKSEIFDDQFSVERPDGSNFTLKIRSTKLEDSAMYFCASSGYGLKANEQFFGPGTRLTVL.